This T cell receptor beta chain was recovered during a study of OX40 agonist ivuxolimab in advanced cancers. At the level of the whole study: Ivuxolimab was a fully human IgG2 agonistic monoclonal antibody targeting the costimulatory receptor OX40 (CD134). Intravenous ivuxolimab was administered to patients every 2 weeks at six dose levels: 0.01, 0.1, 0.3, 1.5, 3 and 10 mg/kg. The paper describes the monotherapy dose-escalation part (N ≈ 49 patients) of the phase I trial of ivuxolimab. The point of sequencing TCRbeta in the periphery was to test whether ivuxolimab changed TCR sequence diversity and drove clonal T-cell expansion. Of the 50 to 55 dose-escalation patients, hepatocellular carcinoma was present in about 19, melanoma in approximately 15, renal cell carcinoma in 9 and head and neck cancer in 9. Prior anti-PD-1, anti-PD-L1 or anti-CTLA-4 therapy was permitted, and approximately 42% of dose-escalation patients had received checkpoint inhibitors. The dose-escalation cohort was 80% to 90% male with a mean age of about 54 years, ranging from 23 to 79. Partial responses were achieved by three dose-escalation patients, of whom one had hepatocellular carcinoma and two had cutaneous melanoma. Results and caveats for the whole study, not just this receptor: After ivuxolimab, more expanded clones were found on average in CD8+ T cells than in CD4+ T cells. At doses of 0.1 to 3.0 mg/kg, clonal expansion of both CD4+ and CD8+ blood T cells was observed from baseline to week 6. Low levels of normalized T-cell clonal expansion were also shown by some nonresponding patients. Antigen specificity was not determined for the clonally expanded peripheral T cells. In partial responders in the 0.1-3.0 mg/kg groups, normalized peripheral clonal expansion was found to be among the lowest, especially among CD8+ T cells.

The CDR3 goes from the cysteine to the phenylalanine over 15 residues. Solely the CDR3 DNA is kept, with 45 bases framed from the first base. Taken from the germline V gene, the CDR1 and CDR2 loops are MGHRA and YSYEKL. At the junction V is shortened by 2 bases and J by 5 bases, with 15 bases in between. Patients with autoimmune disease history or receiving systemic immunosuppression were excluded from the trial. Peripheral blood for TCR sequencing was collected from all dose cohorts at baseline, on cycle 4 day 1, and on cycle 7 day 1. Samples were obtained from an open-label, multicenter, first-in-human phase I dose-escalation trial of ivuxolimab. Adults with locally advanced or metastatic melanoma, renal cell carcinoma, hepatocellular carcinoma or head and neck squamous cell carcinoma were enrolled in the trial. CD4+ and CD8+ T cells were sorted separately from peripheral blood before TCR sequencing.

Remarks on this clone: What this receptor recognizes is not known. No per-base quality is available; no much larger clone lies one base away.

Genomic DNA was extracted from sorted cells for sequencing of the TCRbeta CDR3 region. TCRbeta CDR3 regions were sequenced using the immunoSEQ Assay. Here the immuneACCESS table is served through TCRdb, limited to in-frame sequences with V and J called. Missing clones are a known gap in these copies; in checked studies unresolved V genes cover under half, and the rest lacks a known reason. This sample gives tens of thousands of clones in total; approximately 80% of them show up just once. 6.5% to 8% of the sample lies in the top ten. The TCR comes from an adult with an advanced solid tumor such as melanoma, head and neck, liver or kidney cancer. The chain joins TRBV4-1 to TRBJ1-2; the D segment could be TRBD1, given 5 matching bases. The sequenced sample was CD4+ or CD8+ T cells sorted from blood, obtained in a trial of the OX40 agonist ivuxolimab. CDR3 region: CASSQSGRGDYGYTF. The DNA sequence is given as TGCGCCAGCAGCCAAAGTGGCCGAGGGGATTATGGCTACACCTTC.